This T cell receptor (beta chain) came from a study of blood T cell repertoires in COVID-19. Overall study context: Both acute and convalescent COVID-19 samples were obtained from the United States, Italy and Spain. Nucleic acid was either cDNA or gDNA, and it came from T cells, B-cell-depleted T cells, or PBMCs.

Original data processing: The authors estimated nucleated cell counts from reference gene primer amplification. Sequencing used immunoSEQ multiplex PCR; TCRdb keeps in-frame clones, though not all of them. V, J and clone size were drawn from that table, and D and trimming were deduced from the DNA. The sample carries 250,000 to 350,000 clones, 88% recorded once. The CDR3 sequence is 13 residues long. Trimming cost V 4 bases and J 7 bases, with 11 bases left between them. CDR1 is MNHEY, CDR2 SVGEGT, per germline. The chain employs TRBV6-2 or TRBV6-3 and TRBJ1-5, with a tentative D call TRBD1 (5 bases). The receptor's source is a man aged 18-30 years with active or convalescent COVID-19. The sequenced material came from peripheral blood. CDR3 residues: CASSWGGWQPQHF. The CDR3 DNA sequence: TGTGCCAGCAGTTGGGGGGGTTGGCAGCCCCAGCATTTT.